This T cell receptor (beta chain) emerged from a study of control samples from healthy donors and cancer patients. Germline V CDR1 and CDR2: MNHEY, SVGAGI. With V trimmed by 7 bases and J by 10 bases, 8 bases remained unmatched. The CDR3 has 14 amino acids. Clones were sequenced by immunoSEQ multiplex PCR, and TCRdb holds only the in-frame ones, with some missing. Here the sample spans about 92,000 clones, roughly 78% being singletons. The sequencing sample was made of blood. The chain is built from TRBV6-5 and TRBJ2-1, with 12 nucleotides matching TRBD2. The source of this sequence is a woman aged 60-75 years in good health. The CDR3 reads CASTPSGRGGEQFF. As DNA, the CDR3 is TGTGCCAGCACCCCTAGCGGGAGGGGGGGAGAGCAGTTCTTC.